This T cell receptor beta chain was documented in a study of blood T cells in healthy people across ages. Notes on the study in general: Age showed a roughly linear inverse relationship with TCR beta diversity per million T cells. Investigators viewed diversity estimates from one million T cells as underestimates, the study reported.

Comment on this clonotype: What it recognizes is unknown.

A J-beta primer mix and a sample-barcoded 5' primer were used in a second PCR of roughly 6 to 12 cycles. Using its own MiXCR run on the 5' RACE reads, TCRdb lists one record per CDR3 protein. The data contain approximately 850,000 distinct CDR3 sequences, about three fifths of them singletons. The V and J ends lost 2 bases and 1 base respectively, with 9 bases between them. CDR3 length equals 15 residues. Germline CDR1 is LGHNA and CDR2 is YSLEER. Per sample, at least 6 micrograms of total RNA were extracted. The sample taken for sequencing was blood. This sequence joins TRBV4-3 and TRBJ2-1; D is perhaps TRBD2 (6 bases). This TCR derives from a man younger than 45 in good health. CDR3 sequence: CASSQIGRSYNEQFF. The CDR3 DNA reads as TGCGCCAGCAGCCAAATAGGGAGGTCCTACAATGAGCAGTTCTTC.